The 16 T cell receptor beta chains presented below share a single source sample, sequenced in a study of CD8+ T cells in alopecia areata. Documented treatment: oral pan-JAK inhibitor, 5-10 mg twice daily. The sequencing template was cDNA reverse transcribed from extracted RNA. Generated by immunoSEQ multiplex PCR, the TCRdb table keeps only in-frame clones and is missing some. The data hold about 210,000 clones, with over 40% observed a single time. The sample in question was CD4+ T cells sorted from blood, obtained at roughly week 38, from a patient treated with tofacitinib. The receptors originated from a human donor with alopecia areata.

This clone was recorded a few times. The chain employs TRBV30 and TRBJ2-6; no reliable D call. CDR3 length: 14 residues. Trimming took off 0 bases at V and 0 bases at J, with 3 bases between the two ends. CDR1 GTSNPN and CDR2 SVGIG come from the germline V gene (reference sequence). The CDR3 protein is CAWSVPSGANVLTF. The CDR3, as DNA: TGTGCCTGGAGTGTACCCTCTGGGGCCAACGTCCTGACTTTC.

CDR3 nucleotide sequence: TGCGCCAGCAACTACTTAGCGGGAATCGTGAACGAGCAGTACTTC. It is translated as CASNYLAGIVNEQYF. The V and J genes are TRBV5-1 and TRBJ2-7, with 8 bases that match TRBD2. The CDR3 consists of 15 residues. The V gene's germline CDR1 is SGHRS and CDR2 YFSETQ. The J segment lost 5 bases and the V segment lost 6 bases, leaving 13 bases of the junction unmatched.

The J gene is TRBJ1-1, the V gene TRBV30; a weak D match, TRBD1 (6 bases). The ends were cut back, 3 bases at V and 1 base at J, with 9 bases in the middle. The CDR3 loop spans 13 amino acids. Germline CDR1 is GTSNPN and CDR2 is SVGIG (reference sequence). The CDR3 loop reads CAWRLQGNTEAFF. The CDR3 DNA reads TGTGCCTGGAGACTACAGGGGAACACTGAAGCTTTCTTT.

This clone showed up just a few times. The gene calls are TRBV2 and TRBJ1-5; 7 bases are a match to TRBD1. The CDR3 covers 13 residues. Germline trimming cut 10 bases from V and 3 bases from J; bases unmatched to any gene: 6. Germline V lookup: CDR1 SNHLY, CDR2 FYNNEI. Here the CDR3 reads CAISDRHNQPQHF. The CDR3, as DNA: TGTGCCATCTCGGACAGGCACAATCAGCCCCAGCATTTT.

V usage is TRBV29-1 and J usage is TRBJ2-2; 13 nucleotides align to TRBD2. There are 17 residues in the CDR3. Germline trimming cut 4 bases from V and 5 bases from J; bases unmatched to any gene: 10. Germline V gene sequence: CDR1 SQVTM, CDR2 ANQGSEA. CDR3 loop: CSVGTLAGGPGTGELFF. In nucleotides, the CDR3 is TGCAGCGTTGGTACACTAGCGGGAGGGCCGGGAACCGGGGAGCTGTTTTTT.

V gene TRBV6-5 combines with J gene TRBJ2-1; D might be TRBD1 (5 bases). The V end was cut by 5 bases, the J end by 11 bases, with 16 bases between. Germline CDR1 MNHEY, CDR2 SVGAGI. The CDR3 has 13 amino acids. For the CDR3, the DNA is TGTGCCAGCAGTCCTGGGGCAGTTTACAAGCAGTTCTTC. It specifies CASSPGAVYKQFF.

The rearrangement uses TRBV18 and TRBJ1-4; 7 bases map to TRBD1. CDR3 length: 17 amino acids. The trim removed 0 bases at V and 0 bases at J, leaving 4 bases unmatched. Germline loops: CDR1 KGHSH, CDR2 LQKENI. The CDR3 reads CASSPPGQKATNEKLFF. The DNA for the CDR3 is TGTGCCAGCTCACCACCGGGACAGAAGGCAACTAATGAAAAACTGTTTTTT.

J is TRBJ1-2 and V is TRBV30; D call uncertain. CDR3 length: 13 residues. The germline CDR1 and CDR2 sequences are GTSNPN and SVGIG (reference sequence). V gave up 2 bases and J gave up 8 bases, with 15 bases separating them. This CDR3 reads CAWSYRLYTGYTF. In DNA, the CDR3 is TGTGCCTGGAGTTACCGACTTTATACGGGCTACACCTTC.

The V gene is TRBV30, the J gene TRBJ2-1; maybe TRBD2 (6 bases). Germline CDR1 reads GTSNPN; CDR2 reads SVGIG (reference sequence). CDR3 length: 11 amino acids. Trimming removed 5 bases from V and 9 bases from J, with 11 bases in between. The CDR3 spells CAWGMRGEQFF. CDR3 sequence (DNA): TGTGCCTGGGGAATGCGGGGTGAGCAGTTCTTC.

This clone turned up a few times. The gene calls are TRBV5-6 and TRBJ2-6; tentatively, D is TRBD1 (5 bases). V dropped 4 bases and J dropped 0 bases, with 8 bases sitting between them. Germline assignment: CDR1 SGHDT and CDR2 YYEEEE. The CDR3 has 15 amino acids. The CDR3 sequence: CASSRDSSGANVLTF. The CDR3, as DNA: TGTGCCAGCAGCCGAGACAGCTCTGGGGCCAACGTCCTGACTTTC. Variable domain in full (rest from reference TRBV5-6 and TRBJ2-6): DAGVTQSPTHLIKTRGQQVTLRCSPKSGHDTVSWYQQALGQGPQFIFQYYEEEERQRGNFPDRFSGHQFPNYSSELNVNALLLGDSALYLCASSRDSSGANVLTFGAGSRLTVL.

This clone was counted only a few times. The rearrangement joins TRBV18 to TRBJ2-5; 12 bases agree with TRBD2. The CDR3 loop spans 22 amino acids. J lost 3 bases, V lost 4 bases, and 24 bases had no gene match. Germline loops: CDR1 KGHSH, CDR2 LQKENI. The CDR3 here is CASSQVSTSGRREIPPKETQYF. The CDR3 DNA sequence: TGTGCCAGCTCACAAGTCTCGACTAGCGGGAGAAGGGAGATCCCACCCAAAGAGACCCAGTACTTC.

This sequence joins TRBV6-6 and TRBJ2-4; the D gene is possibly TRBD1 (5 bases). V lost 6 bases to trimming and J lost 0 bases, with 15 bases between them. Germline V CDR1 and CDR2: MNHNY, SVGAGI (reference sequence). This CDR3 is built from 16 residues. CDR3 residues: CASSMDNSLAKNIQYF. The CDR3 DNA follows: TGTGCCAGCAGCATGGACAACAGCCTAGCCAAAAACATTCAGTACTTC.

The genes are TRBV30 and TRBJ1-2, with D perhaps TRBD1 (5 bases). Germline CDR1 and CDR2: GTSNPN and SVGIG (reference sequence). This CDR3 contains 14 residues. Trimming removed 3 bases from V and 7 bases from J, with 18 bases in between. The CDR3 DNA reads TGTGCCTGGAGACAAGGGACTAGCGGCCGTGGCTACACCTTC. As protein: CAWRQGTSGRGYTF. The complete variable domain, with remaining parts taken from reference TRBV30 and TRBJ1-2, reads SQTIHQWPATLVQPVGSPLSLECTVEGTSNPNLYWYRQAAGRGLQLLFYSVGIGQISSEVPQNLSASRPQDRQFILSSKKLLLSDSGFYLCAWRQGTSGRGYTFGSGTRLTVV.

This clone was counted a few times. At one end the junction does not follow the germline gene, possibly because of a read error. The CDR3 protein is CASSALMRGFDF. DNA of the CDR3: TGTGCCAGCAGTGCCCTAATGAGGGGGTTCGACTTC. V usage is TRBV2 and J usage is TRBJ2-7; a weak D match, TRBD1 (6 bases). Germline V gives CDR1 SNHLY, CDR2 FYNNEI. There are 12 residues in the CDR3.

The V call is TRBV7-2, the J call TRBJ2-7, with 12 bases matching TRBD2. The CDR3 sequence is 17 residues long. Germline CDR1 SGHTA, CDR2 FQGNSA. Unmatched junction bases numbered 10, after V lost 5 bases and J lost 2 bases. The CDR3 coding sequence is TGTGCCAGCAGCCTCGCGGGCCTAGCGGGAGGGCCCTACGAGCAGTACTTC. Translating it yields CASSLAGLAGGPYEQYF.

The CDR3 reads CASSLGAPMGKETQYF. The CDR3 DNA reads TGTGCCAGCAGCTTAGGGGCCCCGATGGGGAAAGAGACCCAGTACTTC. The V gene is TRBV7-9, the J gene TRBJ2-5; no definite D call. Deletions cut 1 base from V and 3 bases from J, with 15 bases between. The CDR3 loop spans 16 amino acids. Germline lookup yields CDR1 SEHNR and CDR2 FQNEAQ (reference sequence).